Reported below is one TCR beta chain. Antigen unknown. Assay: immunoSEQ multiplex PCR; the TCRdb copy retains only in-frame clones and omits some. This table has fewer than 120,000 clones, under 95% appearing once. These data originate in a study of T cell responses to AZD1222 COVID-19 vaccine. Background on the study: Pooling was applied to second doses at about 4 or about 12 weeks. Study outcomes and limitations: Repertoire sampling occurred only after the peak T cell response. The sample set comprised mostly white British donors with more females, and clonal diversity was possibly underestimated. It was only a handful of AZD1222 recipients who were seropositive at baseline.

V lost 8 bases, J lost 2 bases, and 12 bases lay in between. CDR3 length equals 13 residues. Germline loops: CDR1 MDHEN, CDR2 SYDVKM. This clonotype was sampled from an adult in good health. The chain recombines TRBV28 with TRBJ1-2; D may be TRBD1 (5 bases). The specimen was peripheral blood, collected on day 0 of AZD1222 vaccination. CDR3 residues: CASRGAGNYGYTF. DNA for the CDR3: TGTGCCAGCCGGGGCGCAGGGAACTATGGCTACACCTTC.